Ten or more counts support the clone carrying this TCR beta chain. One entry per CDR3 protein results from TCRdb running MiXCR on the 5' RACE reads. This table has approximately 670,000 distinct CDR3 sequences, around 6% appearing once. These data belong to a study of identical twins. Germline assignment: CDR1 MGHRA and CDR2 YSYEKL. The germline V and J ends were trimmed by 8 bases and 3 bases, with 10 bases remaining between them. The CDR3 runs 12 residues. This receptor was obtained from a man between 18 and 35 years old in good health. The sample comprised naive T cells sorted from blood. The chain joins TRBV4-1 to TRBJ1-1; D not certain. In DNA, the CDR3 is TGCGCCAGCGTCAGCATGGACACTGAAGCTTTCTTT. Amino acid sequence: CASVSMDTEAFF.